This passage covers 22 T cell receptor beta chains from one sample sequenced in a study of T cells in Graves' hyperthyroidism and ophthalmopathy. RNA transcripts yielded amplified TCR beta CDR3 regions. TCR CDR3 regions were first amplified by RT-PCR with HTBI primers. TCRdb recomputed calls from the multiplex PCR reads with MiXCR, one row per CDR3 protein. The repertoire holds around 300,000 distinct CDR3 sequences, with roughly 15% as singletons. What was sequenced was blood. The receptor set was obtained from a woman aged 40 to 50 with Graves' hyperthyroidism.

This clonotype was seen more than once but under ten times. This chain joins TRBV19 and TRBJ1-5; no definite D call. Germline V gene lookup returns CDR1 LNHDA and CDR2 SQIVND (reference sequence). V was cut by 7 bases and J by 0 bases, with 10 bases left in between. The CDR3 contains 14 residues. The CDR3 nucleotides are TGTGCCAGTAAGGTGCCATATAGCAATCAGCCCCAGCATTTT. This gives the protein CASKVPYSNQPQHF.

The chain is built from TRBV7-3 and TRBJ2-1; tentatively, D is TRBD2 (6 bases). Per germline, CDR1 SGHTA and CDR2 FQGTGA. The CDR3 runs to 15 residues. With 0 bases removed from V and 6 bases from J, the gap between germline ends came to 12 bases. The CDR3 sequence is CASSLTGYGGNEQFF. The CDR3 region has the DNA TGTGCCAGCAGCTTAACAGGGTACGGGGGCAATGAGCAGTTCTTC. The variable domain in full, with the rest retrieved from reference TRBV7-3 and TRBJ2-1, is GAGVSQTPSNKVTEKGKYVELRCDPISGHTALYWYRQSLGQGPEFLIYFQGTGAADDSGLPNDRFFAVRPEGSVSTLKIQRTERGDSAVYLCASSLTGYGGNEQFFGPGTRLTVL.

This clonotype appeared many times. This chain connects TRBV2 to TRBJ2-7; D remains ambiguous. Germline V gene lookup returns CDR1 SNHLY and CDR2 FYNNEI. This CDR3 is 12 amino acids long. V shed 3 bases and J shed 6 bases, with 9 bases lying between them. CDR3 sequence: CASSDGILEQYF. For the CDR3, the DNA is TGTGCCAGCAGTGACGGCATTCTCGAGCAGTACTTC.

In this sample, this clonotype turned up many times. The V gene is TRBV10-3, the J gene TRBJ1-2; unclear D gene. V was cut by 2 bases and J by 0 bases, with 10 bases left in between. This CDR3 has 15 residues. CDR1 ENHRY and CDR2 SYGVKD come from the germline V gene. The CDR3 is CAISEHGEANYGYTF. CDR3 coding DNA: TGTGCCATCAGTGAGCACGGGGAAGCTAACTATGGCTACACCTTC.

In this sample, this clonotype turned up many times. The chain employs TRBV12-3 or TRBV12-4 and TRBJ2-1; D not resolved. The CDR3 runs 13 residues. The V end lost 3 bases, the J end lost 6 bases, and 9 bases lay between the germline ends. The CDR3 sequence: CASSLNPLNEQFF. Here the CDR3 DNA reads TGTGCCAGCAGTTTGAACCCGCTCAATGAGCAGTTCTTC.

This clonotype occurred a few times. CDR3 coding DNA: TGCGCCAGCAACCTATCGCGGGCAACTAATGAAAAACTGTTTTTT. Protein: CASNLSRATNEKLFF. The genes are TRBV5-1 and TRBJ1-4; no clear D. The germline gives CDR1 SGHRS, CDR2 YFSETQ. The V end was cut by 6 bases, the J end by 0 bases, with 12 bases between. The CDR3 sequence is 15 residues long.

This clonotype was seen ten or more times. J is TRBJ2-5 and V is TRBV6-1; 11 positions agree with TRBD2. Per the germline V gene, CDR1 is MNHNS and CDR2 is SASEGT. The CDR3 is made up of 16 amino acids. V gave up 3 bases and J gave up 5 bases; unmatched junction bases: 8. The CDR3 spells CASSDRLAGPLETQYF. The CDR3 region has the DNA TGTGCCAGCAGTGACCGACTAGCGGGACCCCTGGAGACCCAGTACTTC.

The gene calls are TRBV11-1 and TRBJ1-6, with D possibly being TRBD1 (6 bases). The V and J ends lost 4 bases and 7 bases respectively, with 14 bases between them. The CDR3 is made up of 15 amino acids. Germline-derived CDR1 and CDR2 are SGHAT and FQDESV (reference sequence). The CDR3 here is CASSSQGVLNSPLHF. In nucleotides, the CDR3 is TGTGCCAGCAGCTCACAGGGAGTTCTCAATTCACCCCTCCACTTT.

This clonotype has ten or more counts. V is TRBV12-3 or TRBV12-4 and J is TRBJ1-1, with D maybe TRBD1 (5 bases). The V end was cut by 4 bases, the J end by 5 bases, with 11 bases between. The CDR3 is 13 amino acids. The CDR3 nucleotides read TGTGCCAGCAGTTCGACTTGGGGGACTGAAGCTTTCTTT. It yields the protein CASSSTWGTEAFF.

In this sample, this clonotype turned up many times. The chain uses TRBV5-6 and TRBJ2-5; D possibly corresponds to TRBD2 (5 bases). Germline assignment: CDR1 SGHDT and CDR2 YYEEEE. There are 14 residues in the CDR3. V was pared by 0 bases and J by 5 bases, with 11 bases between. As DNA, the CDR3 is TGTGCCAGCAGCTTGGGGCCTAGCTGGGAGACCCAGTACTTC. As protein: CASSLGPSWETQYF.

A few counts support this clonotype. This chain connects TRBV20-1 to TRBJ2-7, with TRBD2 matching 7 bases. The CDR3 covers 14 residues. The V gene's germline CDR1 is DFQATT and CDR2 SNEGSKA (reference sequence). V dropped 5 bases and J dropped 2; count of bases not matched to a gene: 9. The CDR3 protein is CSALKGLPTYEQYF. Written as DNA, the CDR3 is TGCAGTGCTTTGAAGGGACTACCGACCTACGAGCAGTACTTC.

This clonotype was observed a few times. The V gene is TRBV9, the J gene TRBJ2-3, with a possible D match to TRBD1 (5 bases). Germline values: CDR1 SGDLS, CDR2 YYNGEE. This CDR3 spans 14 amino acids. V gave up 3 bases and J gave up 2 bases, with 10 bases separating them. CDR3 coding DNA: TGTGCCAGCAGCGGACCGGACACCACAGATACGCAGTATTTT. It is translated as CASSGPDTTDTQYF.

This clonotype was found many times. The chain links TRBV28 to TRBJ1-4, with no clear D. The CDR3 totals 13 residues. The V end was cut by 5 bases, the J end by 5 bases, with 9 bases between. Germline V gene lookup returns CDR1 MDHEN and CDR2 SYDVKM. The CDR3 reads CASSEGLNEKLFF. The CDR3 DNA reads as TGTGCCAGCAGTGAGGGATTAAATGAAAAACTGTTTTTT.

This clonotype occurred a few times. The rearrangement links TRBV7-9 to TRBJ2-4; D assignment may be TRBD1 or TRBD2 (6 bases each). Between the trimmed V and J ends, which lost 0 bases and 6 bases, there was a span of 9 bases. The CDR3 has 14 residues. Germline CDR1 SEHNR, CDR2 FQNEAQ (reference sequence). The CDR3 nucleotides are TGTGCCAGCAGCTTAGCAGAGGGGGGAAACATTCAGTACTTC. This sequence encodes CASSLAEGGNIQYF.

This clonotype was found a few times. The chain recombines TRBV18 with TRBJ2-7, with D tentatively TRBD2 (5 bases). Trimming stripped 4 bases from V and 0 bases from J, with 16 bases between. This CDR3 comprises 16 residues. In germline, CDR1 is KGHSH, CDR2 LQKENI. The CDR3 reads CASSQGSEVSSYEQYF. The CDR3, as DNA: TGTGCCAGCTCACAAGGTAGCGAGGTTAGCTCCTACGAGCAGTACTTC.

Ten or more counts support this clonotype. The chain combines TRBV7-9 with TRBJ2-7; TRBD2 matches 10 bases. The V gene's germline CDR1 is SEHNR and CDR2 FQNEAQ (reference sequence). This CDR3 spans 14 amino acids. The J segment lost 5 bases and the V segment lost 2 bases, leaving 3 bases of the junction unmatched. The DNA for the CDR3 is TGTGCCAGCAGCTTAACGCTAGCGGGGGACGAGCAGTACTTC. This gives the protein CASSLTLAGDEQYF.

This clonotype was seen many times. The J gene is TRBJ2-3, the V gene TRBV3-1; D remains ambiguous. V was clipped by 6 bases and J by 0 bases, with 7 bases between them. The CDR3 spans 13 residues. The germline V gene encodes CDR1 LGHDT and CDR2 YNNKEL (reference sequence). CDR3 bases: TGTGCCAGCAGTCGGATGAGCACAGATACGCAGTATTTT. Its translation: CASSRMSTDTQYF.

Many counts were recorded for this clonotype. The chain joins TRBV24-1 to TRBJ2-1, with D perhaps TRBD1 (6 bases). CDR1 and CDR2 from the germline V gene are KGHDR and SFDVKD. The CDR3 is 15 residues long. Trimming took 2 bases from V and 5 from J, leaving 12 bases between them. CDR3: CATSDSGHRDNEQFF. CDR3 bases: TGTGCCACCAGTGATTCGGGACACCGGGACAATGAGCAGTTCTTC.

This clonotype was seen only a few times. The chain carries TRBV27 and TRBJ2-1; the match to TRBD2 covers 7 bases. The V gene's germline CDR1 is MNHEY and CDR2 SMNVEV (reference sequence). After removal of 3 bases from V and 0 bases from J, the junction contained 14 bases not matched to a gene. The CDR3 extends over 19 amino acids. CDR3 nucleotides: TGTGCCAGCAGTTTTTCAGTTGCTAGCGGAGAATTCTCCTACAATGAGCAGTTCTTC. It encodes CASSFSVASGEFSYNEQFF.

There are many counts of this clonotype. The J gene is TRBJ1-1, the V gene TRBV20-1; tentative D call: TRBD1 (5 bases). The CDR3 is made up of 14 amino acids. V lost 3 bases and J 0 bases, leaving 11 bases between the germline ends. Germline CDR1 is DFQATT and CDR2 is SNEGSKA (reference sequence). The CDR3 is CSARDTRLNTEAFF. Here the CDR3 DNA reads TGCAGTGCTAGGGACACCCGATTGAACACTGAAGCTTTCTTT.

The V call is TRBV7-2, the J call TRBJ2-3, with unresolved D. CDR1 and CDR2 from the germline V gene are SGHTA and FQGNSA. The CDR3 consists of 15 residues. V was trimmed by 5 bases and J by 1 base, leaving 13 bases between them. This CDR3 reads CASSPSRVGTDTQYF. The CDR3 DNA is TGTGCCAGCAGCCCTAGTCGGGTGGGCACAGATACGCAGTATTTT.

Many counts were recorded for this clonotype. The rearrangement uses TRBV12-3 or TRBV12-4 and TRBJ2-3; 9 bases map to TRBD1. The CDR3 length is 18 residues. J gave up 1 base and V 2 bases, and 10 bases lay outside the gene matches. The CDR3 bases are TGTGCCAGCAGTTTATCCCGTACAGGGGGCAGGGGCACAGATACGCAGTATTTT. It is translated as CASSLSRTGGRGTDTQYF.